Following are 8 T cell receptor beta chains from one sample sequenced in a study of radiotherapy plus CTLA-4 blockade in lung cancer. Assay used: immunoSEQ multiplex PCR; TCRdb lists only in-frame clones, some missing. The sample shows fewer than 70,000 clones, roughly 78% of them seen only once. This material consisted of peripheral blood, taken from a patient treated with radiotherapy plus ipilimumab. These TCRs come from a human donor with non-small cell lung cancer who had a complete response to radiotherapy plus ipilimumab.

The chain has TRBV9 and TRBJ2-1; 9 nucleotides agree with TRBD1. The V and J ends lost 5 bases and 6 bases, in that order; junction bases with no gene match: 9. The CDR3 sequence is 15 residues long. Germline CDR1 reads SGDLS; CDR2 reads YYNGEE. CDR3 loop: CASSQGQGGFNEQFF. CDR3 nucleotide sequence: TGTGCCAGCAGTCAGGGACAGGGTGGTTTCAATGAGCAGTTCTTC.

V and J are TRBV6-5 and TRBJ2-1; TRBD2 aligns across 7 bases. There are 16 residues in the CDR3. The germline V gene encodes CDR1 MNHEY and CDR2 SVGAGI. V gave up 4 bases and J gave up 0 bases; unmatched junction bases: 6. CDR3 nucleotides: TGTGCCAGCAGTTTCAAGGGACTAAGCTCCTACAATGAGCAGTTCTTC. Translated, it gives CASSFKGLSSYNEQFF.

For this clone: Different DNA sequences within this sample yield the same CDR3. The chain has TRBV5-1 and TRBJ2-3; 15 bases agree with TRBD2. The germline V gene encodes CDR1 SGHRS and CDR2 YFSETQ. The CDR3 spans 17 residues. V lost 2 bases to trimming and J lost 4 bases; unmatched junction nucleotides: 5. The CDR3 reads CASSFGLAGGGPDTQYF. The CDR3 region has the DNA TGCGCCAGCAGCTTTGGACTAGCGGGAGGGGGGCCAGATACGCAGTATTTT.

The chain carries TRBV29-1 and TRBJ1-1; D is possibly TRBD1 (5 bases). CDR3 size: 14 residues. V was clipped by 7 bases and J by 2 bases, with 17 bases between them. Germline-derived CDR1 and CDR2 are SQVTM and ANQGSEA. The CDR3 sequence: CSAFEGWANTEAFF. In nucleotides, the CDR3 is TGCAGCGCTTTCGAGGGGTGGGCAAACACTGAAGCTTTCTTT.

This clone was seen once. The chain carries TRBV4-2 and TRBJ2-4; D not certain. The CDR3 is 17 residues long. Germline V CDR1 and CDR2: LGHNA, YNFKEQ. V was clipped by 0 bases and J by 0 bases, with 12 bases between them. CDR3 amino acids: CASSQDYSTTAKNIQYF. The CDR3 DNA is TGTGCCAGCAGCCAAGATTACTCTACCACAGCCAAAAACATTCAGTACTTC.

CDR3 DNA: TGTGCCAGTAGTATAGAAAGGAACAGGGCGAACACTGAAGCTTTCTTT. It is translated as CASSIERNRANTEAFF. The chain joins TRBV19 to TRBJ1-1; D perhaps matches TRBD1 (6 bases). The germline V and J ends were trimmed by 0 bases and 1 base, with 12 bases remaining between them. Germline V lookup: CDR1 LNHDA, CDR2 SQIVND (reference sequence). The CDR3 is made up of 16 amino acids.

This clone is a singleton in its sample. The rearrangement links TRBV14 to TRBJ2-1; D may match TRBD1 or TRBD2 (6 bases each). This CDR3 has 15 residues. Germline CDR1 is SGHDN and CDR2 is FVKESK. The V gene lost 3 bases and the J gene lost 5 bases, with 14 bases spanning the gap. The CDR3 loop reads CASSQWAGEDNEQFF. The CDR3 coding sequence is TGTGCCAGCAGCCAGTGGGCAGGGGAGGACAATGAGCAGTTCTTC. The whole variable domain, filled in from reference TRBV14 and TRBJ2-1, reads EAGVTQFPSHSVIEKGQTVTLRCDPISGHDNLYWYRRVMGKEIKFLLHFVKESKQDESGMPNNRFLAERTGGTYSTLKVQPAELEDSGVYFCASSQWAGEDNEQFFGPGTRLTVL.

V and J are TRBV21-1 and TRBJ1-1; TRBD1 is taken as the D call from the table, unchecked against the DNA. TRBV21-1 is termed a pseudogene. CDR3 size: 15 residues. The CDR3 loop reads CASSTGTGKLTEAFF. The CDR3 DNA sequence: TGTGCCAGCAGCACGGGGACAGGGAAATTAACTGAAGCTTTCTTT.